The clone carrying this T cell receptor beta chain was seen more than once but under ten times. The antigen is undetermined. The data are from a study of identical twins. Study-wide results and limits: Insertion counts were lower in abundant cord blood beta clonotypes, a trend that memory repertoires did not show. Among monozygotic twins, out-of-frame TCR alpha sharing exceeded what models predicted.

Unique molecular identifiers were in the cDNA, with template-switch universal primer binding. TCRdb ran MiXCR on the 5' RACE reads and lists one entry per CDR3 protein. The table records 250,000 or so distinct CDR3 sequences, approximately 7.3% of them present only once. Germline assignment: CDR1 ENHRY and CDR2 SYGVKD. The CDR3 is 15 residues long. V lost 6 bases, J lost 2 bases, and 8 bases stayed unmatched. These data were also filed under a second study, of yellow fever vaccine responses in identical twins. From that report: Twins reportedly showed a vaccine T cell response that seemed partly convergent and partly personalized.

The receptor's source is a woman in her late teens or twenties in good health. The genes are TRBV10-3 and TRBJ2-3; 7 nucleotides line up with TRBD1. The material sequenced was CD8+ T cells sorted from blood. CDR3 nucleotides: TGTGCCATCAGAGGGACAGACCTCAACACAGATACGCAGTATTTT. Protein product: CAIRGTDLNTDTQYF.